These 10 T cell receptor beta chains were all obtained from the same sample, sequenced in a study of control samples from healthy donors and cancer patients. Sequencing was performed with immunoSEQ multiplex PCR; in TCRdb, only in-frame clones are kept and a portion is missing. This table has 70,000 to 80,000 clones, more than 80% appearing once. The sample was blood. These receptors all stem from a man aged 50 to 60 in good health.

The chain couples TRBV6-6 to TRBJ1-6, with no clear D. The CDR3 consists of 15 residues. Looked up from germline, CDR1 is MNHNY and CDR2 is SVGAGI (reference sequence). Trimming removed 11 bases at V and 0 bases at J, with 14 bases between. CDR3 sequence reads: CAGSRVSSYNSPLHF. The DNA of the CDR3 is TGTGCCGGTAGCCGGGTGAGCTCCTATAATTCACCCCTCCACTTT.

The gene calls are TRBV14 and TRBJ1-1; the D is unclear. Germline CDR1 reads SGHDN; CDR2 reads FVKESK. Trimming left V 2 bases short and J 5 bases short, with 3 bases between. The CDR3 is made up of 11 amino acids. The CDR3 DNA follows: TGTGCCAGCAGCCAATCGACTGAAGCTTTCTTT. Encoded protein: CASSQSTEAFF.

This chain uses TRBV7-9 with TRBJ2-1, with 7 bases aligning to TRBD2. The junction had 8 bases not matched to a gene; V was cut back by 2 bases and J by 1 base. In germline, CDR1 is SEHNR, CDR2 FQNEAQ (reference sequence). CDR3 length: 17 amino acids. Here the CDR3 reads CASSLSPSGLSYNEQFF. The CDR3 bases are TGTGCCAGCAGCTTATCACCTAGCGGACTTTCCTACAATGAGCAGTTCTTC.

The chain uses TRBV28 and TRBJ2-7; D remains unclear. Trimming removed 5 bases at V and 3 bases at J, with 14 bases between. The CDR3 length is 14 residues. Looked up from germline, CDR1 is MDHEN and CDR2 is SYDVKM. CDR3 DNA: TGTGCCAGCAGTCCCATAAGTAGCAGCTACGAGCAGTACTTC. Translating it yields CASSPISSSYEQYF.

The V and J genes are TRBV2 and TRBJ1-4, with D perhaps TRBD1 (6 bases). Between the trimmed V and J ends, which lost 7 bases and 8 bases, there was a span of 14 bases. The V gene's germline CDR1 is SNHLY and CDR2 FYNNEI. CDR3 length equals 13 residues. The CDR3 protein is CASISQGGEKLFF. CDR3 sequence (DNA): TGTGCCAGCATTTCACAGGGTGGGGAAAAACTGTTTTTT.

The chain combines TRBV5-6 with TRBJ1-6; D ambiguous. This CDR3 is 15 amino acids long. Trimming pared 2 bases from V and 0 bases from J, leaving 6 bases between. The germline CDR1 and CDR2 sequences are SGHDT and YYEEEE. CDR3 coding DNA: TGTGCCAGCAGCTTCCGGGGCTCCTATAATTCACCCCTCCACTTT. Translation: CASSFRGSYNSPLHF.

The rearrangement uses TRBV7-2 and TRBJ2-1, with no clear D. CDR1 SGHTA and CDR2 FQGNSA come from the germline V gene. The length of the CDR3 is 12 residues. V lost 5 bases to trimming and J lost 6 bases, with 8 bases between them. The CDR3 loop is CASSPYANEQFF. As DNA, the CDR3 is TGTGCCAGCAGCCCATACGCCAATGAGCAGTTCTTC.

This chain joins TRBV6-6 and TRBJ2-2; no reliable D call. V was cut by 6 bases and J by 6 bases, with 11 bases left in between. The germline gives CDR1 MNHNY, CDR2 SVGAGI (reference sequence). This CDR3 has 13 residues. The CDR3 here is CASSPFQPGELFF. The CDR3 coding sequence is TGTGCCAGCAGCCCCTTTCAACCCGGGGAGCTGTTTTTT.

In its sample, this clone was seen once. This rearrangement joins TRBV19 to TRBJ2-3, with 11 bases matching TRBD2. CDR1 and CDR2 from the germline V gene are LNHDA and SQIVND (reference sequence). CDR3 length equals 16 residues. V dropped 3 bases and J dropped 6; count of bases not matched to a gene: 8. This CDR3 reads CASSIPLAGDLDTQYF. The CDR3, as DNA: TGTGCCAGTAGTATCCCACTAGCGGGAGATCTGGATACGCAGTATTTT.

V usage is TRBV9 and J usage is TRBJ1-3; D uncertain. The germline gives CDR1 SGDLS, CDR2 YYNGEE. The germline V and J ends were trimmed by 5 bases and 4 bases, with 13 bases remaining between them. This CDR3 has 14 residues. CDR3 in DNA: TGTGCCAGCAGTCGATCCCGAGGAGGAAACACCATATATTTT. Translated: CASSRSRGGNTIYF.